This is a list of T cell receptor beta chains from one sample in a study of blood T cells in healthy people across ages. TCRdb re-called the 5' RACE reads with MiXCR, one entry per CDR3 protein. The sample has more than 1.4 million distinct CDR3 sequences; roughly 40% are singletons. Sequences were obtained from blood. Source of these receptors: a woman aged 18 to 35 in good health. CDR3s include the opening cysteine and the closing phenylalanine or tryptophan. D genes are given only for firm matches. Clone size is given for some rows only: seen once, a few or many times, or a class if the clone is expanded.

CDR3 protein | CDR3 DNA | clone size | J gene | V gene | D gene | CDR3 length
CASSSPTGIIYGYTF | TGTGCCAGCAGTTCGCCGACAGGGATCATCTATGGCTACACCTTC | . | TRBJ1-2 | TRBV12-3/TRBV12-4 | TRBD1 | 15
CSVGQGDSPYNEQFF | TGCAGCGTTGGTCAGGGGGACAGCCCCTACAATGAGCAGTTCTTC | few | TRBJ2-1 | TRBV29-1 | TRBD1 | 15
CASSHATSGRSREQFF | TGTGCCAGCAGCCACGCGACTAGCGGGAGGTCGCGGGAGCAGTTCTTC | . | TRBJ2-1 | TRBV5-5 | TRBD2 | 16
CASSGDYSYEQFF | TGCGCCAGCAGCGGGGATTACAGCTATGAGCAGTTCTTC | . | TRBJ2-1 | TRBV5-1 | . | 13
CASSQEVSGANVLTF | TGTGCCAGCAGCCAAGAAGTTTCTGGGGCCAACGTCCTGACTTTC | few | TRBJ2-6 | TRBV5-6 | . | 15
CASSLEAEGRMQPQHF | TGTGCCAGCAGTTTAGAGGCTGAGGGAAGGATGCAGCCCCAGCATTTT | . | TRBJ1-5 | TRBV28 | . | 16
CASSESMRQVTYEQYF | TGTGCCAGCAGTGAAAGTATGCGACAGGTGACCTACGAGCAGTACTTC | . | TRBJ2-7 | TRBV25-1 | . | 16
CASSARQSSYEQYF | TGTGCCAGCAGCGCCCGACAGAGCTCCTACGAGCAGTACTTC | many | TRBJ2-7 | TRBV4-2 | . | 14
CASSGEPGIGEQYF | TGTGCCAGCAGCGGAGAGCCAGGGATAGGCGAGCAGTACTTC | . | TRBJ2-7 | TRBV9 | . | 14
CASAGTSYQPQHF | TGTGCCAGTGCTGGGACGAGCTATCAGCCCCAGCATTTT | few | TRBJ1-5 | TRBV28 | . | 13
CASTESSGGYTF | TGTGCCAGCACGGAGTCCTCTGGTGGCTACACCTTC | . | TRBJ1-2 | TRBV2 | . | 12
CASSRQQGAYGYTF | TGTGCCAGCAGCAGACAACAGGGGGCCTATGGCTACACCTTC | few | TRBJ1-2 | TRBV3-1 | TRBD1 | 14
CASTIKDRDDTDTRYF | TGTGCCAGCACCATAAAGGACAGGGACGACACAGATACGCGGTATTTT | once | TRBJ2-3 | TRBV12-3/TRBV12-4 | TRBD1 | 16
CASSPRVGGISNYGYTF | TGTGCCAGCAGTCCCCGTGTTGGAGGAATTTCTAACTATGGCTACACCTTC | . | TRBJ1-2 | TRBV7-9 | . | 17
CSARGGTSGGVYNEQFF | TGCAGTGCTAGGGGCGGGACTAGCGGGGGGGTCTACAATGAGCAGTTCTTC | few | TRBJ2-1 | TRBV20-1 | TRBD2 | 17
CASVREGGTETQYF | TGTGCCAGCGTACGAGAGGGGGGGACGGAGACCCAGTACTTC | . | TRBJ2-5 | TRBV6-2/TRBV6-3 | . | 14
CASSDPGEPPNYGYTF | TGTGCCAGCAGTGACCCCGGGGAGCCGCCTAACTATGGCTACACCTTC | . | TRBJ1-2 | TRBV6-1 | . | 16
CASSERAGGTEAFF | TGTGCCAGCAGCGAGAGGGCAGGGGGCACTGAAGCTTTCTTT | . | TRBJ1-1 | TRBV9 | TRBD1 | 14
CASSSPWTGGYEQYF | TGTGCCAGCAGTTCACCTTGGACAGGGGGCTACGAGCAGTACTTC | few | TRBJ2-7 | TRBV28 | TRBD1 | 15
CSGWFSGANVLTF | TGCAGCGGGTGGTTCTCTGGGGCCAACGTCCTGACTTTC | . | TRBJ2-6 | TRBV29-1 | . | 13
CASSQPLAIPTDTQYF | TGTGCCAGCAGTCAACCACTAGCGATCCCCACAGATACGCAGTATTTT | . | TRBJ2-3 | TRBV7-2 | TRBD2 | 16
CASRESGQPQHF | TGTGCCAGCAGGGAGAGCGGCCAGCCCCAGCATTTT | once | TRBJ1-5 | TRBV6-6 | . | 12
CSAMGRDTNGYTF | TGCAGTGCTATGGGGCGGGACACGAATGGCTACACCTTC | . | TRBJ1-2 | TRBV20-1 | . | 13
CASSEYFRGPASTDTQYF | TGTGCCAGCAGTGAATATTTTCGTGGGCCGGCTAGCACAGATACGCAGTATTTT | few | TRBJ2-3 | TRBV25-1 | . | 18
CPSRGWEGTEAFF | TGTCCCAGCAGGGGATGGGAGGGCACTGAAGCTTTCTTT | . | TRBJ1-1 | TRBV6-2/TRBV6-3 | . | 13
CASSHGGRTDTQYF | TGTGCCAGCAGCCACGGGGGCCGCACAGATACGCAGTATTTT | few | TRBJ2-3 | TRBV28 | . | 14
CAIGRGGSDTQYF | TGTGCCATCGGCCGAGGTGGGTCAGATACGCAGTATTTT | few | TRBJ2-3 | TRBV7-2 | . | 13
CASSRRGPKTPSSTQYF | TGTGCCAGCAGCCGCCGAGGACCCAAAACCCCATCCAGTACGCAGTATTTT | few | TRBJ2-3 | TRBV3-1 | . | 17
CASSPRAGHNEQFF | TGTGCCAGCTCACCTAGGGCAGGGCACAATGAGCAGTTCTTC | . | TRBJ2-1 | TRBV18 | . | 14
CSARGLQLDYEQYF | TGCAGTGCTAGGGGACTACAACTTGACTACGAGCAGTACTTC | few | TRBJ2-7 | TRBV20-1 | TRBD2 | 14
CASSLGGAGLETQYF | TGTGCCAGCAGCTTAGGTGGGGCAGGGCTGGAGACCCAGTACTTC | . | TRBJ2-5 | TRBV7-6 | . | 15
CAWSPGTGAYEQYF | TGTGCCTGGAGTCCCGGGACAGGGGCATACGAGCAGTACTTC | . | TRBJ2-7 | TRBV30 | TRBD1 | 14
CASSLLGTSGYEQYF | TGTGCCAGCAGTTTACTTGGGACTAGCGGCTACGAGCAGTACTTC | . | TRBJ2-7 | TRBV27 | TRBD2 | 15
CASSTTGGPQETQYF | TGTGCCAGCAGTACAACCGGGGGGCCCCAAGAGACCCAGTACTTC | . | TRBJ2-5 | TRBV12-3/TRBV12-4 | . | 15
CASSDPWTAKNIQYF | TGTGCCAGCAGTGACCCTTGGACAGCCAAAAACATTCAGTACTTC | . | TRBJ2-4 | TRBV2 | . | 15
CASSGVDRVVDEQYF | TGTGCCAGCAGTGGGGTGGACAGGGTAGTCGACGAGCAGTACTTC | few | TRBJ2-7 | TRBV6-1 | TRBD1 | 15
CASSLVSLAGGEQFF | TGTGCCAGCAGCTTAGTCTCCCTAGCGGGAGGTGAGCAGTTCTTC | many | TRBJ2-1 | TRBV7-9 | TRBD2 | 15
CASSSGQFYGYTF | TGCGCCAGCAGCTCGGGACAGTTCTATGGCTACACCTTC | many | TRBJ1-2 | TRBV5-1 | TRBD1 | 13
CASLEAGGSGEQFF | TGTGCCAGCCTCGAGGCGGGAGGAAGCGGTGAGCAGTTCTTC | . | TRBJ2-1 | TRBV7-9 | TRBD2 | 14
CASRRRQVGDTQYF | TGTGCCAGCAGGCGTCGGCAGGTGGGAGATACGCAGTATTTT | few | TRBJ2-3 | TRBV25-1 | . | 14
CATREKQTNYGYTF | TGTGCCACGAGAGAAAAGCAGACTAACTATGGCTACACCTTC | once | TRBJ1-2 | TRBV24-1 | . | 14
CASSLGSNSHYEQYF | TGTGCCAGCAGCTTAGGATCTAACAGCCATTACGAGCAGTACTTC | . | TRBJ2-7 | TRBV11-2 | . | 15
CASSLWRGSYNEQFF | TGTGCCAGCAGCTTATGGCGGGGCTCCTACAATGAGCAGTTCTTC | . | TRBJ2-1 | TRBV7-9 | . | 15
CASSRGGRREKLFF | TGTGCCAGCAGCCGCGGCGGCAGACGTGAAAAACTGTTTTTT | . | TRBJ1-4 | TRBV12-3/TRBV12-4 | . | 14
CSGGVWEQYF | TGCAGCGGAGGGGTCTGGGAGCAGTACTTC | . | TRBJ2-7 | TRBV29-1 | . | 10
CSVAVEGVYNEQFF | TGCAGCGTTGCAGTGGAGGGGGTCTACAATGAGCAGTTCTTC | few | TRBJ2-1 | TRBV29-1 | . | 14
CASSLRPQVGQETQYF | TGTGCCAGCAGTTTACGGCCCCAAGTGGGTCAAGAGACCCAGTACTTC | . | TRBJ2-5 | TRBV12-3/TRBV12-4 | . | 16